These T cell receptor beta chains were read from a single sample in a study of spatial heterogeneity in lung cancer. TCRdb called the 5' RACE reads again in MiXCR, with one record for every CDR3 protein. The table has 17,000 or so distinct CDR3 sequences, 7% to 10% seen once. Sequences were derived from PBMCs, sampled at follow-up. These TCRs come from a male donor with early-stage non-small cell lung cancer. Both conserved end residues are part of each CDR3. Some rows have no size entry. The others give once, few or many, or a class for an expanded clone.

>TRBV23-1|14|many
CASSQNRGQHEQYF
>TRBV7-9|14|many
CASSLDGPNEKLFF
>TRBV4-2|16|NA
CASSQGPTPTQEPQFF
>TRBV7-9|17|many
CASSYIEGMWNTGELFF
>TRBV6-6|13|many
CASSYSASQPQHF
>TRBV5-1|16|medium-sized
CASSGWTGPSSYEQYF
>TRBV4-2|15|NA
CASSQGTGPYNEQFF
>TRBV6-6|15|many
CASTPGTRGNYEQYF
>TRBV2|13|many
CASSAGTFYEQYF
>TRBV19|15|few
CASSRRGQLNEKLFF
>TRBV5-8|13|few
CAPIQGYTDTQYF
>TRBV5-1|15|many
CASSSEGRERDEQYF
>TRBV19|13|NA
CASSSREAETQYF
>TRBV27|12|few
CASSSYNSPLHF